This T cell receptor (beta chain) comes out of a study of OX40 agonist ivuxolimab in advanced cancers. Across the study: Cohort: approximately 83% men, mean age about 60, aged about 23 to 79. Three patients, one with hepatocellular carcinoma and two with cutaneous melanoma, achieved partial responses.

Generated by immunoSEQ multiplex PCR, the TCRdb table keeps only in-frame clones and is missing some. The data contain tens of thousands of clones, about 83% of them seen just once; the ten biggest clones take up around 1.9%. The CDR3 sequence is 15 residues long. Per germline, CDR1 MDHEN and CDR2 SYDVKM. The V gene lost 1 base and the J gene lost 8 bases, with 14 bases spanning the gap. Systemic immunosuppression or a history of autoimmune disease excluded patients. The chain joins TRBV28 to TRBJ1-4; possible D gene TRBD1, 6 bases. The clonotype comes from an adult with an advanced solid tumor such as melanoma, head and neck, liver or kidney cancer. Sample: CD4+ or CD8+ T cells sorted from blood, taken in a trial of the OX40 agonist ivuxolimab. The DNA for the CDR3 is TGTGCCAGCAGTTTATCAATGGGGGCAGGCGAAAAACTGTTTTTT. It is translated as CASSLSMGAGEKLFF.